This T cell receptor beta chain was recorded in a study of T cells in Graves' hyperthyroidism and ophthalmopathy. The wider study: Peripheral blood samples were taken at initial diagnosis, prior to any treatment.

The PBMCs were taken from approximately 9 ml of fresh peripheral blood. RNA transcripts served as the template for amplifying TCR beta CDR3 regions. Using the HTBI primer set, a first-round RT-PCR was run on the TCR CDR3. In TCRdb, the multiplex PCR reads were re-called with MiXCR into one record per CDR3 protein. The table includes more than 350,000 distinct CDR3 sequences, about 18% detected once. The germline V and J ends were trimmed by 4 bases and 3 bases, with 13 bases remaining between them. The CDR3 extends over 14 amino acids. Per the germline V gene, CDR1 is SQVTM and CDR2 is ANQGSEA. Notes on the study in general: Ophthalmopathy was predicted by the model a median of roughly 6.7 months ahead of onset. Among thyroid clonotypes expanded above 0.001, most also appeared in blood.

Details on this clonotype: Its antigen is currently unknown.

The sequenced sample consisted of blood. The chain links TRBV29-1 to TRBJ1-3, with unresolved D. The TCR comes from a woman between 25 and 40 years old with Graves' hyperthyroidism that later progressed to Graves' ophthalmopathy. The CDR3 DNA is TGCAGCGTTGCCCGGGGTTCTGGTGGAAACACCATATATTTT. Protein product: CSVARGSGGNTIYF. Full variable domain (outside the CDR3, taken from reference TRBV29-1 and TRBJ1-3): SAVISQKPSRDICQRGTSLTIQCQVDSQVTMMFWYRQQPGQSLTLIATANQGSEATYESGFVIDKFPISRPNLTFSTLTVSNMSPEDSSIYLCSVARGSGGNTIYFGEGSWLTVV.